This T cell receptor beta chain was retrieved from a study of T-cell reconstitution after alpha-beta-depleted transplantation in children. This clonotype was seen ten or more times. Its antigen is undetermined. The CDR3 is 14 amino acids. The germline V gene encodes CDR1 DFQATT and CDR2 SNEGSKA (reference sequence). V lost 3 bases to trimming and J lost 8 bases; unmatched junction nucleotides: 10. The study, taken as a whole, reports: Expanded graft clones, several hundred of them, were reportedly the source of alpha-beta T cells about two months after transplant. T-cell counts and diversity were attributed mostly to newly produced T cells one year after transplant. Surviving recipient cells, namely T cells and thymic progenitors, were the source of high day-60 TCRbeta diversity in some patients.

Unique molecular identifiers were incorporated when the TCRbeta library was constructed. In TCRdb, the PCR reads were re-called with MiXCR into one record per CDR3 protein. The sample records 700,000 or so distinct CDR3 sequences, 13% being singletons. This sequence joins TRBV20-1 and TRBJ2-1; 7 bases match TRBD2. The sample in question was PBMCs, obtained before TCRalphabeta/CD19-depleted stem cell transplant. This receptor was obtained from a girl aged 2-10 years with congenital amegakaryocytic thrombocytopenia, due to receive a stem cell transplant. The CDR3 DNA follows: TGCAGTGCTAGCAGGACTAGGCTTTTGCATGAGCAGTTCTTC. Translation: CSASRTRLLHEQFF.